This T cell receptor (beta chain) appears in the sequencing data of a study of cytomegalovirus exposure and HLA in healthy donors. Germline values: CDR1 SNHLY, CDR2 FYNNEI. This CDR3 has 15 amino acids. PCR was performed using 60 Vbeta and 13 Jbeta primers. The data were produced by immunoSEQ multiplex PCR, yet TCRdb's version contains in-frame clones alone and is incomplete. The profile shows about 98,000 clones, roughly 76% of them singletons. The source material was PBMCs. The TCR comes from a man aged 50-60 years in good health and CMV-seronegative. The genes are TRBV2 and TRBJ2-5; D possibly corresponds to TRBD2 (6 bases). The J call could be wrong; TRBJ2-7 is a better fit for the DNA end. In DNA form, the CDR3 reads TGTGCCAGCAGTGAAACGCTAGCGCTACCCTACGAGCAGTACTTC. This translates into CASSETLALPYEQYF.